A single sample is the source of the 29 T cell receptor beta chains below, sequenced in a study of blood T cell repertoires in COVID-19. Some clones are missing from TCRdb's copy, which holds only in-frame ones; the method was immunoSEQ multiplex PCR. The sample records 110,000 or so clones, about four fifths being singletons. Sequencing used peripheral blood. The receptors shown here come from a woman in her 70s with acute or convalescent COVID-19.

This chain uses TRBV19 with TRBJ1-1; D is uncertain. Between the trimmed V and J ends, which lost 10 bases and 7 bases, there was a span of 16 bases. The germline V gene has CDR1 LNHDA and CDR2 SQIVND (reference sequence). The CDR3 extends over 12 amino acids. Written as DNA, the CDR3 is TGTGCCATCTGGGCGGGGTTTAGTGAAGCTTTCTTT. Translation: CAIWAGFSEAFF.

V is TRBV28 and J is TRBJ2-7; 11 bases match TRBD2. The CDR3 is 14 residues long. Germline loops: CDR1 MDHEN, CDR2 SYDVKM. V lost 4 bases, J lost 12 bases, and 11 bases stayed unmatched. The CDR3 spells CASSSHSGRAIRYF. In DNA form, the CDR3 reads TGTGCCAGCAGTTCGCATAGCGGGAGGGCCATAAGGTACTTC.

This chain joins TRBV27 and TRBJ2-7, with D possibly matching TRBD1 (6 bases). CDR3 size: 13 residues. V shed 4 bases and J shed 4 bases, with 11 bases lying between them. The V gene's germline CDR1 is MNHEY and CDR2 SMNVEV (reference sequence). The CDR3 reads CASSSLGAYEQYF. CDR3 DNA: TGTGCCAGCAGTTCCCTGGGGGCTTACGAGCAGTACTTC.

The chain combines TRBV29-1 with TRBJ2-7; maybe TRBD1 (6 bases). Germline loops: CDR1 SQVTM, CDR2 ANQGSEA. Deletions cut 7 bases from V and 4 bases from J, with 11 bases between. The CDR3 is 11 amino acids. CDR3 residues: CSGGQLYEQYF. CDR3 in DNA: TGCAGCGGTGGACAGCTTTACGAGCAGTACTTC.

The CDR3 spells CASSFGQGAIEAFF. The CDR3 DNA reads TGTGCCAGCAGCTTCGGACAGGGGGCAATCGAAGCTTTCTTT. The V and J genes are TRBV5-6 and TRBJ1-1, with TRBD1 identical over 11 bases. J gave up 8 bases and V 2 bases, and 5 bases lay outside the gene matches. There are 14 residues in the CDR3. Germline CDR1 reads SGHDT; CDR2 reads YYEEEE.

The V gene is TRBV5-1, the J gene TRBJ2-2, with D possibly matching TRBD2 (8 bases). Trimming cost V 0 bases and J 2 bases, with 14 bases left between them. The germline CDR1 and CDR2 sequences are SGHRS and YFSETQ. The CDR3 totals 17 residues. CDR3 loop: CASSLAGRGPNTGELFF. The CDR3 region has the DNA TGCGCCAGCAGCTTGGCCGGGAGGGGGCCTAACACCGGGGAGCTGTTTTTT.

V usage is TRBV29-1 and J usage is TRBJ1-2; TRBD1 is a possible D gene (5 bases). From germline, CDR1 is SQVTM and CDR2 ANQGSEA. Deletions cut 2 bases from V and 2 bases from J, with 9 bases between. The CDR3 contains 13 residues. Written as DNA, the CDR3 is TGCAGCGTTGAAACAGGAGCAAACTATGGCTACACCTTC. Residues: CSVETGANYGYTF.

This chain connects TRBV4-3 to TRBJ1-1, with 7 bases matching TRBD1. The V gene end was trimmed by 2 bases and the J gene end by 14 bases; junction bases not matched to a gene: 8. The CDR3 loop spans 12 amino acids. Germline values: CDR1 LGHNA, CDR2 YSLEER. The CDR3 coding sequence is TGCGCCAGCAGCCAAATTGGACAGGCTCTCTTCTTT. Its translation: CASSQIGQALFF.

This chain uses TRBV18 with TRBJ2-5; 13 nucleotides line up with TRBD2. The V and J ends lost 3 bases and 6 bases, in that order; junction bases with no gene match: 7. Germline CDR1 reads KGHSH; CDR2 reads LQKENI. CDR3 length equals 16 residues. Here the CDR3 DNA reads TGTGCCAGCTCACCGGGGCAGGGGACTAGCGGGAAGACCCAGTACTTC. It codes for CASSPGQGTSGKTQYF.

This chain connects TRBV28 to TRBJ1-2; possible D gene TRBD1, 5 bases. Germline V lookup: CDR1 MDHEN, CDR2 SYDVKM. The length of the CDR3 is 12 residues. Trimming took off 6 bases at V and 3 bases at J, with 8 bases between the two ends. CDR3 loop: CASSRGDYGYTF. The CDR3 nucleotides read TGTGCCAGCAGCCGGGGGGACTATGGCTACACCTTC.

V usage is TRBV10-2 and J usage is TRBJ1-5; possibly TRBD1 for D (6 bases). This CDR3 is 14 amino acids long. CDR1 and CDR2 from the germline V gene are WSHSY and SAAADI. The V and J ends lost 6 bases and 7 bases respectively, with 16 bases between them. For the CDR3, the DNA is TGCGCCAGCAGGGCTGGGGGCGCGGGCCAGCCCCAGCATTTT. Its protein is CASRAGGAGQPQHF.

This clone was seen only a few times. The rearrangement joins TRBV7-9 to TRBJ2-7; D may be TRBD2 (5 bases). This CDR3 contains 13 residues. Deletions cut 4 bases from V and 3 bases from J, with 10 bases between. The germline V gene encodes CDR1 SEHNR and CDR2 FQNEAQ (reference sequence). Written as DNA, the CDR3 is TGTGCCAGCAGCTCCCCGGGAAACTACGAGCAGTACTTC. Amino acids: CASSSPGNYEQYF.

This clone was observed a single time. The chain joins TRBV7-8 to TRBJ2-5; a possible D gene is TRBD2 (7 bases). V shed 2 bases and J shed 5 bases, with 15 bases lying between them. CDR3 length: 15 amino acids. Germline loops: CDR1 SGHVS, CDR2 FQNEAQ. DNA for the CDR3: TGTGCCAGCAGCTTACTCTCGGGGGGCCGGGAGACCCAGTACTTC. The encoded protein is CASSLLSGGRETQYF.

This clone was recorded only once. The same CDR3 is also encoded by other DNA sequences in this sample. CDR3 sequence reads: CASSPGQGYEQYF. CDR3 nucleotide sequence: TGTGCCAGCAGTCCGGGACAGGGATACGAGCAGTACTTC. This rearrangement joins TRBV27 to TRBJ2-7; 9 bases are shared with TRBD1. V was clipped by 5 bases and J by 4 bases; unmatched bases: 3. The CDR3 is 13 residues long. Germline CDR1 is MNHEY and CDR2 is SMNVEV (reference sequence).

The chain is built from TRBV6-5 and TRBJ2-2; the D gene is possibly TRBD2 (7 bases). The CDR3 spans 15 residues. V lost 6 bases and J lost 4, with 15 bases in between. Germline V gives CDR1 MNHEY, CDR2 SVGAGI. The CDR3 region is CASRGAGVPTGELFF. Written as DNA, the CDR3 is TGTGCCAGCAGGGGGGCGGGAGTTCCCACCGGGGAGCTGTTTTTT.

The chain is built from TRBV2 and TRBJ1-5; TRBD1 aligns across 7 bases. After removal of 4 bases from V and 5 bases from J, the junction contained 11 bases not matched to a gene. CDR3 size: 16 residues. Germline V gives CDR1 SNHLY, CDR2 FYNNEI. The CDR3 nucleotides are TGTGCCAGCAGTGCATCACTCAGGGGGGCATATCAGCCCCAGCATTTT. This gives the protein CASSASLRGAYQPQHF. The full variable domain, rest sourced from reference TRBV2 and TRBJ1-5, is EPEVTQTPSHQVTQMGQEVILRCVPISNHLYFYWYRQILGQKVEFLVSFYNNEISEKSEIFDDQFSVERPDGSNFTLKIRSTKLEDSAMYFCASSASLRGAYQPQHFGDGTRLSIL.

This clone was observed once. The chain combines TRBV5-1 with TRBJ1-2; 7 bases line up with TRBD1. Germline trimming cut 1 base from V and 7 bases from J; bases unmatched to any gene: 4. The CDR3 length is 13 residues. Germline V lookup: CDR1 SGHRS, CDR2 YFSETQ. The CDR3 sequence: CASSLLQGSGYTF. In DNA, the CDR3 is TGCGCCAGCAGCTTGTTACAGGGGTCTGGCTACACCTTC.

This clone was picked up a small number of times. The CDR3: CASKPGQGWWQYF. CDR3 nucleotides: TGCGCCAGCAAACCGGGACAGGGTTGGTGGCAGTACTTC. The rearrangement links TRBV5-1 to TRBJ2-7; TRBD1 agrees at 9 bases. Trimming took 6 bases from V and 9 from J; bases not matched to a gene: 10. CDR3 length: 13 amino acids. Germline values: CDR1 SGHRS, CDR2 YFSETQ.

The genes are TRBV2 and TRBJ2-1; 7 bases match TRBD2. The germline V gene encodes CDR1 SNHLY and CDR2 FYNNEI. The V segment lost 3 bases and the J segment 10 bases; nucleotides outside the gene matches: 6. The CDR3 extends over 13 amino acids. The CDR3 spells CASSDLASGEQFF. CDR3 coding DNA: TGTGCCAGCAGTGATTTGGCTAGCGGAGAGCAGTTCTTC.

CDR3 bases: TGTGCCAGCAGCTTAGTGCGGCTTAGCTCCTACAATGAGCAGTTCTTC. This gives the protein CASSLVRLSSYNEQFF. V and J are TRBV7-2 and TRBJ2-1, with D uncertain. The CDR3 has 16 residues. Trimming left V 1 base short and J 0 bases short, with 10 bases between. In germline, CDR1 is SGHTA, CDR2 FQGNSA.

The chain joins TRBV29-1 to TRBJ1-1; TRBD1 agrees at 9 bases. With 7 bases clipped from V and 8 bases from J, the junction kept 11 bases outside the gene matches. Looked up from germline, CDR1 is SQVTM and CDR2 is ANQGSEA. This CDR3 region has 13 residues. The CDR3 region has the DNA TGCAGCGGGAACAGGGGGCGGATGGGGGAAGCTTTCTTT. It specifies CSGNRGRMGEAFF.

The CDR3 DNA is TGTGCCAGCAGCCTTTCTGAAAAGCGGGGGGGCCAAGATGAGCAGTTCTTC. It specifies CASSLSEKRGGQDEQFF. This sequence joins TRBV21-1 and TRBJ2-1; TRBD2, the D gene given by the table, was not confirmed from the DNA. TRBV21-1 is designated a pseudogene. The CDR3 is 17 residues long.

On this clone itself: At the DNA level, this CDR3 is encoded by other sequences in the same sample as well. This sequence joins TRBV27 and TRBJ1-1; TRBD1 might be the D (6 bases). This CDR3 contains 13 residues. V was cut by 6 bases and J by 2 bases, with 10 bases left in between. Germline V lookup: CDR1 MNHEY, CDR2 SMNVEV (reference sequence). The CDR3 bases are TGTGCCAGCAGCTACAGGGAAAACACTGAAGCTTTCTTT. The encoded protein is CASSYRENTEAFF.

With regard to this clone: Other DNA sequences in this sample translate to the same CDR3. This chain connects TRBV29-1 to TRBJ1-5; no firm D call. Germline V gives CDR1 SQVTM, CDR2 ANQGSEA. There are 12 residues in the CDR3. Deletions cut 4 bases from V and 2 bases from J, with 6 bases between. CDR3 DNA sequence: TGCAGCGTTGGAGGAGGCAATCAGCCCCAGCATTTT. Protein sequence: CSVGGGNQPQHF.

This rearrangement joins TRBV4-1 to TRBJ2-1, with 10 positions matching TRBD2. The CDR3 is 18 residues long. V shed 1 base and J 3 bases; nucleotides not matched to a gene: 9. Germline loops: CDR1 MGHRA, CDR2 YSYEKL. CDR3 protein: CASSQGRLTSGVYNEQFF. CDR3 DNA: TGCGCCAGCAGCCAAGGACGGCTTACTAGCGGGGTCTACAATGAGCAGTTCTTC.

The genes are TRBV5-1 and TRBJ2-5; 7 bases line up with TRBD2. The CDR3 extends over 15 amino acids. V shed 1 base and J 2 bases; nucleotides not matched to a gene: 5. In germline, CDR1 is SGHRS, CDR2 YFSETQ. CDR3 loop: CASSLYLAAQETQYF. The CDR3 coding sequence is TGCGCCAGCAGCTTGTACCTAGCGGCACAAGAGACCCAGTACTTC. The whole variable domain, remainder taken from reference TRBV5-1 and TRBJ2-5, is KAGVTQTPRYLIKTRGQQVTLSCSPISGHRSVSWYQQTPGQGLQFLFEYFSETQRNKGNFPGRFSGRQFSNSRSEMNVSTLELGDSALYLCASSLYLAAQETQYFGPGTRLLVL.

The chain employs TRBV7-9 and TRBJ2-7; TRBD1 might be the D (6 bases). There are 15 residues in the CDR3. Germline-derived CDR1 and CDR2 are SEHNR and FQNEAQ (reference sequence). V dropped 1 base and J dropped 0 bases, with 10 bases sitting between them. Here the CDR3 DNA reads TGTGCCAGCAGCTTAGGGGACACATCCTCCTACGAGCAGTACTTC. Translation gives CASSLGDTSSYEQYF. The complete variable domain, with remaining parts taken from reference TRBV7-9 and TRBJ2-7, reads DTGVSQNPRHKITKRGQNVTFRCDPISEHNRLYWYRQTLGQGPEFLTYFQNEAQLEKSRLLSDRFSAERPKGSFSTLEIQRTEQGDSAMYLCASSLGDTSSYEQYFGPGTRLTVT.

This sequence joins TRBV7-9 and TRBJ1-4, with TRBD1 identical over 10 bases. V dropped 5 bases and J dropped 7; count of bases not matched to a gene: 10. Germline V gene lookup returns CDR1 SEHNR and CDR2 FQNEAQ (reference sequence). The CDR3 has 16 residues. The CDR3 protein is CASSDGPGQGSEKLFF. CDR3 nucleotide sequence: TGTGCCAGCAGCGACGGACCGGGACAGGGGAGTGAAAAACTGTTTTTT. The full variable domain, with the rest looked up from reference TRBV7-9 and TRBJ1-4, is DTGVSQNPRHKITKRGQNVTFRCDPISEHNRLYWYRQTLGQGPEFLTYFQNEAQLEKSRLLSDRFSAERPKGSFSTLEIQRTEQGDSAMYLCASSDGPGQGSEKLFFGSGTQLSVL.

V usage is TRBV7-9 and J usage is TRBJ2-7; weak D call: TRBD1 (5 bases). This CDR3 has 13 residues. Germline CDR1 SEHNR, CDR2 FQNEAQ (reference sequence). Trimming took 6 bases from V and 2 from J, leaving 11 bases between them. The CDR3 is CASSDSGTYEQYF. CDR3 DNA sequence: TGTGCCAGCAGTGACAGTGGGACCTACGAGCAGTACTTC.